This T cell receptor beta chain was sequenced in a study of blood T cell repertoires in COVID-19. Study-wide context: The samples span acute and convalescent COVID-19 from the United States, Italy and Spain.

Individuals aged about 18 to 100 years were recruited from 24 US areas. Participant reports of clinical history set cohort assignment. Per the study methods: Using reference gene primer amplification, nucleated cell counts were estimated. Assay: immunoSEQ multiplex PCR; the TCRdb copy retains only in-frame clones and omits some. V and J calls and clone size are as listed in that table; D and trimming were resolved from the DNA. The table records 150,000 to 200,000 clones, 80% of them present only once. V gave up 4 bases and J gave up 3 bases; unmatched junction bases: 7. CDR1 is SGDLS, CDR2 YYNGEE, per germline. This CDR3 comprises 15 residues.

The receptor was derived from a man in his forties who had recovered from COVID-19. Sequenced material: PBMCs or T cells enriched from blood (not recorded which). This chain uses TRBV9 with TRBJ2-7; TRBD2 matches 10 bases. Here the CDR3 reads CASSTSGGAFYEQYF. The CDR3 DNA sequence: TGTGCCAGCAGCACCAGCGGGGGGGCCTTCTACGAGCAGTACTTC.